This entry lists 24 T cell receptor beta chains sequenced from one sample in a study of T cell clonality in common variable immunodeficiency. Whole-study findings and limits: Reportedly, TCR beta sequences from common variable immunodeficiency showed fewer deletions and N-nucleotide insertions.

Their antigens are not known. The data were produced by immunoSEQ multiplex PCR, yet TCRdb's version contains in-frame clones alone and is incomplete. The sample shows almost 20,000 clones, no singletons; the ten largest hold just over 2.5%. The sample was peripheral blood mononuclear cells. The receptor set was obtained from a human donor with common variable immunodeficiency.

This clone has just a few counts. Read data end 3 residues before the CDR3 end; the end is taken from the germline J gene. The chain has TRBV23-1 and TRBJ2-7; 8 bases match TRBD1. TRBV23-1 is reported as an ORF; its role is uncertain. V shed 4 bases, J shed 6 bases, and the junction held 5 bases outside the gene matches. The CDR3 runs to 13 residues. The CDR3 is CASSLADRGEQYF. The covered CDR3 bases are TGCGCCAGCAGTCTAGCCGACAGGGGCGAG.

This clone was found a few times. The observed sequence ends 3 residues before the CDR3 terminus, with the missing tail filled in from the germline J gene. The chain is built from TRBV7-9 and TRBJ2-2, with 8 bases matching TRBD2. Germline trimming cut 0 bases from V and 5 bases from J; bases unmatched to any gene: 2. CDR1 and CDR2 from the germline V gene are SEHNR and FQNEAQ (reference sequence). This CDR3 is 15 amino acids long. This CDR3 reads CASSLAGLGTGELFF. The sequenced part of the CDR3 DNA is TGTGCCAGCAGCTTAGCGGGACTAGGGACCGGGGAG.

In this sample, this clone turned up a few times. The read halts 3 residues ahead of the CDR3 end, with the missing end drawn from the germline J gene. This chain connects TRBV7-9 to TRBJ2-7, with 9 bases aligning to TRBD1. CDR1 SEHNR and CDR2 FQNEAQ come from the germline V gene (reference sequence). Trimming took 6 bases from V and 6 from J; bases not matched to a gene: 9. The CDR3 covers 14 residues. The part of the CDR3 DNA that was read is TGTGCCAGCAGAGAGGGACAGGGTATCGGCGAG. Amino acid sequence: CASREGQGIGE. The whole CDR3 sequence is CASREGQGIGEQYF. The full variable domain, completed using reference TRBV7-9 and TRBJ2-7, is DTGVSQNPRHKITKRGQNVTFRCDPISEHNRLYWYRQTLGQGPEFLTYFQNEAQLEKSRLLSDRFSAERPKGSFSTLEIQRTEQGDSAMYLCASREGQGIGEQYFGPGTRLTVT.

Note on this clone: The read terminates 3 residues ahead of where the CDR3 ends, so the germline J gene completes it. The genes are TRBV6-2 or TRBV6-3 and TRBJ2-2; 7 bases agree with TRBD1. The CDR3 sequence is 16 residues long. Germline CDR1 and CDR2: MNHEY and SVGEGT. J gave up 5 bases and V 8 bases, and 14 bases lay outside the gene matches. The CDR3 here is CASGGFGDRVTGELFF. The part of the CDR3 DNA that was read is TGTGCCAGCGGGGGCTTCGGAGACAGGGTGACCGGGGAG.

By proportion, this clone is medium-sized. Read data end 3 residues before the CDR3 end; the end is taken from the germline J gene. The chain has TRBV10-3 and TRBJ1-2; D perhaps matches TRBD1 (6 bases). V was pared by 7 bases and J by 6 bases, with 21 bases between. Germline values: CDR1 ENHRY, CDR2 SYGVKD. The CDR3 runs 15 residues. The CDR3 reads CAIKDQRGGWDGYTF. The sequenced CDR3 bases are TGTGCCATCAAGGACCAGAGGGGGGGGTGGGATGGC.

The sample holds a few counts of this clone. The read ends 3 residues before the CDR3 terminus; that terminus is restored from the germline J gene. V gene TRBV19 combines with J gene TRBJ1-6, with a weak D call TRBD1 (5 bases). Germline CDR1 is LNHDA and CDR2 is SQIVND (reference sequence). This CDR3 is built from 16 residues. V lost 3 bases and J lost 5, with 14 bases in between. CDR3 bases read: TGTGCCAGTAGTATTTGGACGGGGGATAATAATTCACCC. It encodes CASSIWTGDNNSP. The entire CDR3 sequence reads CASSIWTGDNNSPLHF.

Here the CDR3 reads CASSFEDRRAYGYTF. CDR3 DNA (partial): TGTGCCAGCAGCTTCGAGGACAGGCGGGCCTATGGC. The V call is TRBV7-2, the J call TRBJ1-2, with TRBD1 matching 7 bases. The CDR3 is cut off 3 residues early in the read; its end comes from the germline J gene. Looked up from germline, CDR1 is SGHTA and CDR2 is FQGNSA. J gave up 4 bases and V 3 bases, and 8 bases lay outside the gene matches. The length of the CDR3 is 15 residues.

There are a few counts of this clone. The read stops 3 residues short of the end of the CDR3; the missing end is completed from the germline J gene. The chain couples TRBV30 to TRBJ1-2; 8 nucleotides agree with TRBD1. From germline, CDR1 is GTSNPN and CDR2 SVGIG (reference sequence). This CDR3 has 12 residues. The junction had 1 base not matched to a gene; V was cut back by 5 bases and J by 2 bases. The CDR3 sequence: CAWDRGNYGYTF. Incomplete CDR3 DNA: TGTGCCTGGGACAGGGGAAACTATGGC.

This clone has only a few counts. The CDR3 end is not reached by the read, which stops 3 residues before it; the germline J gene fills it in. The gene calls are TRBV7-2 and TRBJ2-4; 7 bases are shared with TRBD2. The CDR3 has 18 amino acids. Germline-derived CDR1 and CDR2 are SGHTA and FQGNSA. V trimming: 0 bases; J trimming: 0 bases; junction bases outside the gene matches: 8. CDR3 loop: CASSLAPLADLAKNIQYF. The DNA read from the CDR3 is TGTGCCAGCAGCTTAGCCCCCCTAGCGGATCTAGCCAAAAACATT.

In regard to this clone: The CDR3 end falls 3 residues outside the read, so it is completed with the germline J gene. The chain combines TRBV19 with TRBJ2-2; the match to TRBD1 covers 7 bases. The CDR3 spans 15 residues. The germline V gene has CDR1 LNHDA and CDR2 SQIVND (reference sequence). The junction had 4 bases not matched to a gene; V was cut back by 6 bases and J by 0 bases. The CDR3 loop is CASSPDRANTGELFF. The CDR3 DNA, read in part, is TGTGCCAGTAGCCCCGACAGGGCGAACACCGGGGAG.

This clone has a handful of counts. The read ends 3 residues early relative to the CDR3; the germline J gene fills the gap. The chain carries TRBV13 and TRBJ1-1, with D tentatively TRBD1 (5 bases). CDR1 and CDR2 (germline): PRHDT, FYEKMQ (reference sequence). The CDR3 is made up of 20 amino acids. V was pared by 5 bases and J by 1 base, with 29 bases between. Incomplete CDR3 DNA: TGTGCCAGCAGCCCCTCTTTTCGAGTGGGACTCACCAAGGGGAACACTGAA. This codes for CASSPSFRVGLTKGNTE. The CDR3 as a whole reads CASSPSFRVGLTKGNTEAFF. The whole variable domain, remainder taken from reference TRBV13 and TRBJ1-1, is AAGVIQSPRHLIKEKRETATLKCYPIPRHDTVYWYQQGPGQDPQFLISFYEKMQSDKGSIPDRFSAQQFSDYHSELNMSSLELGDSALYFCASSPSFRVGLTKGNTEAFFGQGTRLTVV.

Worth noting for this clone: The missing CDR3 end, 3 residues past where the read stops, is filled in from the germline J gene. Other DNA variants within this sample encode the same CDR3. This chain joins TRBV18 and TRBJ1-5; 7 nucleotides line up with TRBD1. The germline CDR1 and CDR2 sequences are KGHSH and LQKENI. CDR3 length: 14 residues. J gave up 7 bases and V 2 bases, and 5 bases lay outside the gene matches. This CDR3 reads CASSPGTDNQPQHF. The sequenced part of the CDR3 DNA is TGTGCCAGCTCACCAGGGACAGACAACCAGCCC.

This clone was counted between two and nine times. The read falls 3 residues short of the CDR3 end, and the missing part is taken from the germline J gene. The rearrangement links TRBV19 to TRBJ2-4; the D gene is possibly TRBD1 (6 bases). Germline CDR1 reads LNHDA; CDR2 reads SQIVND (reference sequence). Deletions cut 7 bases from V and 0 bases from J, with 13 bases between. The length of the CDR3 is 15 residues. CDR3 sequence reads: CASNDRYLAKNIQYF. The part of the CDR3 DNA that was read is TGTGCCAGTAACGACAGGTATCTAGCCAAAAACATT. Looking up the rest from reference TRBV19 and TRBJ2-4 gives the full variable domain: DGGITQSPKYLFRKEGQNVTLSCEQNLNHDAMYWYRQDPGQGLRLIYYSQIVNDFQKGDIAEGYSVSREKKESFPLTVTSAQKNPTAFYLCASNDRYLAKNIQYFGAGTRLSVL.

As for this clone: The read falls 3 residues short of the CDR3 end, and the missing part is taken from the germline J gene. The chain links TRBV7-2 to TRBJ2-1; D remains ambiguous. The CDR3 consists of 14 residues. Deletions cut 0 bases from V and 6 bases from J, with 9 bases between. Germline V gene data show CDR1 as SGHTA and CDR2 as FQGNSA. The CDR3 loop reads CASSLALIFNEQFF. The CDR3 DNA, read in part, is TGTGCCAGCAGCTTAGCACTAATATTCAATGAG.

This clone has more than one count but fewer than ten. The observed sequence ends 3 residues before the CDR3 terminus, with the missing tail filled in from the germline J gene. This rearrangement joins TRBV6-2 or TRBV6-3 to TRBJ2-7; D not resolved. The V and J ends lost 8 bases and 2 bases respectively, with 16 bases between them. CDR1 MNHEY and CDR2 SVGEGT come from the germline V gene. This CDR3 has 14 residues. This CDR3 reads CASLGQTDTYEQYF. The sequenced CDR3 bases are TGTGCCAGCCTGGGCCAAACAGACACCTACGAG.

This clone turned up a few times. The read gets to within 3 residues of the CDR3 end, and the germline J gene fills in the rest. This chain joins TRBV18 and TRBJ2-3; D possibly corresponds to TRBD2 (6 bases). The V end was cut by 5 bases, the J end by 1 base, with 13 bases between. From germline, CDR1 is KGHSH and CDR2 LQKENI. The CDR3 is 15 residues long. CDR3 DNA (partial): TGTGCCAGCTCAGAAACTAGCATACGCACAGATACG. Translating it yields CASSETSIRTDT. The full CDR3 sequence reads CASSETSIRTDTQYF.

This clone was detected a few times. Read sequence stops 3 residues before the CDR3 end, and the germline J gene provides the missing end. The chain joins TRBV2 to TRBJ2-5; 8 bases are shared with TRBD1. The CDR3 contains 14 residues. The V segment lost 6 bases and the J segment 1 base; nucleotides outside the gene matches: 4. Germline lookup yields CDR1 SNHLY and CDR2 FYNNEI. The CDR3: CASSPGGIQETQYF. CDR3 DNA (partial): TGTGCCAGCAGCCCAGGGGGCATCCAAGAGACC.

This clone was picked up a small number of times. The CDR3 end lies 3 residues beyond the end of the read and is filled in from the germline J gene. J is TRBJ1-1 and V is TRBV7-9; tentatively, D is TRBD1 (6 bases). Germline CDR1 SEHNR, CDR2 FQNEAQ (reference sequence). This CDR3 spans 14 amino acids. Partial CDR3 DNA: TGTGCCAGCAGCTTACAGGGGTCTCGGGGGGGA. Protein: CASSLQGSRGG. The entire CDR3 sequence reads CASSLQGSRGGAFF.

In the case of this clone: The sequence runs out 3 residues before the end of the CDR3; the remainder is reconstructed from the germline J gene. The V call is TRBV18, the J call TRBJ1-4, with a possible D match to TRBD1 (6 bases). V was trimmed by 3 bases and J by 0 bases, leaving 11 bases between them. CDR3 size: 16 residues. From germline, CDR1 is KGHSH and CDR2 LQKENI. CDR3: CASSPADSTTNEKLFF. The part of the CDR3 DNA that was read is TGTGCCAGCTCACCGGCGGACAGTACAACTAATGAAAAA. Filled out from reference TRBV18 and TRBJ1-4, the complete variable domain reads NAGVMQNPRHLVRRRGQEARLRCSPMKGHSHVYWYRQLPEEGLKFMVYLQKENIIDESGMPKERFSAEFPKEGPSILRIQQVVRGDSAAYFCASSPADSTTNEKLFFGSGTQLSVL.

As for this clone: The read halts 3 residues ahead of the CDR3 end, with the missing end drawn from the germline J gene. V is TRBV18 and J is TRBJ1-1, with 8 bases matching TRBD1. Germline CDR1 reads KGHSH; CDR2 reads LQKENI. V shed 3 bases and J 1 base; nucleotides not matched to a gene: 4. This CDR3 spans 15 amino acids. The sequenced part of the CDR3 DNA is TGTGCCAGCTCACCGGGACAGGTCGGGAACACTGAA. Protein sequence: CASSPGQVGNTE. In full, the CDR3 is CASSPGQVGNTEAFF.

This clone was detected only a few times. An end of the junction does not agree with germline; a read error may underlie this. The sequence runs out 3 residues before the end of the CDR3; the remainder is reconstructed from the germline J gene. J is TRBJ1-5 and V is TRBV5-1; 11 nucleotides align to TRBD1. Germline CDR1 reads SGHRS; CDR2 reads YFSETQ. The CDR3 extends over 18 amino acids. The part of the CDR3 DNA that was read is TGCGCCAGCAGCTTGACGGGACAGGGGGAATTAGGCAAGCAGCCC. It is translated as CASSLTGQGELGKQP. The whole CDR3 is CASSLTGQGELGKQPQHF.

Of note for this clone: The read is 3 residues too short to cover the CDR3 end, so that end is filled in from the germline J gene. The chain has TRBV7-7 and TRBJ2-3; D is perhaps TRBD1 (6 bases). The CDR3 contains 12 residues. Germline values: CDR1 SSHAT, CDR2 FNYEAQ (reference sequence). Trimming took off 5 bases at V and 7 bases at J, with 10 bases between the two ends. CDR3 region: CASSPDRYTQYF. The covered CDR3 bases are TGTGCCAGCAGCCCCGACAGGTATACG.

A word on this clone: With the read ending 3 residues before the CDR3 end, the germline J gene is used to fill in that end. The chain has TRBV7-2 and TRBJ2-2; D is perhaps TRBD2 (7 bases). With 8 bases removed from V and 8 bases from J, the gap between germline ends came to 9 bases. The CDR3 loop spans 11 amino acids. Germline CDR1 and CDR2: SGHTA and FQGNSA. CDR3 loop: CASRGAGELFF. The sequenced part of the CDR3 DNA is TGTGCCAGCCGGGGGGCAGGGGAG.

In its sample, this clone was seen a few times. The read terminates 3 residues before the CDR3 end, so the remaining end is supplied by the germline J gene. This rearrangement joins TRBV7-7 to TRBJ2-3; D possibly matches TRBD1 or TRBD2 (5 bases each). The germline V gene encodes CDR1 SSHAT and CDR2 FNYEAQ (reference sequence). CDR3 length: 14 amino acids. CDR3 amino acids: CASARGEGTDTQYF. The part of the CDR3 DNA that was read is TGTGCTAGCGCCCGAGGGGAAGGCACAGATACG.